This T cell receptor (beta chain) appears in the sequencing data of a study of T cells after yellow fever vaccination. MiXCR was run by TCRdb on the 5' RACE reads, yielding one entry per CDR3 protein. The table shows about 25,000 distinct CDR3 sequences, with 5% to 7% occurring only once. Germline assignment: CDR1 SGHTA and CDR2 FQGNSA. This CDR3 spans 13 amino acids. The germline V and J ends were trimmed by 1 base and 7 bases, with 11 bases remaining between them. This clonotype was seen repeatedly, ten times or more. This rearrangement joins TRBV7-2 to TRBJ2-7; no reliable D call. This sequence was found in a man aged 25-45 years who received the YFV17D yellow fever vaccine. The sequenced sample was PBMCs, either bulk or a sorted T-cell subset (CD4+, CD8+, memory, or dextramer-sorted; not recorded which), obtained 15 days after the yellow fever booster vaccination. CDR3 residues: CASSLGSWVEQYF. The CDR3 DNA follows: TGTGCCAGCAGCTTAGGTAGCTGGGTGGAGCAGTACTTC.